This T cell receptor beta chain is drawn from a study of breast tumors, draining lymph nodes, adjacent tissues. Axillary draining lymph nodes of breast cancer patients supplied the node samples. TCRdb re-analysed the multiplex PCR reads in MiXCR, keeping a single row per CDR3 protein. The table has around 150,000 distinct CDR3 sequences, around 24% seen once. This clonotype was recorded at least ten times. Trimming took 0 bases from V and 6 from J, leaving 11 bases between them. The CDR3 runs to 15 residues. From germline, CDR1 is LGHNA and CDR2 YSLEER. Sample: axillary lymph node tissue. The chain couples TRBV4-3 to TRBJ1-4; D not resolved. This TCR derives from a female donor with breast cancer. Some clones in this sample may be carry-over from other donors' samples. The CDR3 DNA is TGCGCCAGCAGCCAAGACAGGTGGAGAGATGAAAAACTGTTTTTT. Its translation is CASSQDRWRDEKLFF.